The 26 T cell receptor beta chains below all came from one sample that was sequenced in a study of T-cell reconstitution after alpha-beta-depleted transplantation in children. Unique molecular identifiers were incorporated when the TCRbeta library was constructed. One entry per CDR3 protein results from TCRdb running MiXCR on the PCR reads. In the table there are 150,000 to 200,000 distinct CDR3 sequences, 11% of which are singletons. Sequenced here: PBMCs, sampled before TCRalphabeta/CD19-depleted stem cell transplant. Receptors were obtained from a boy aged 2 to 10 with acute myeloid leukemia, due to receive a stem cell transplant.

This clonotype has a count of ten or more. V gene TRBV25-1 combines with J gene TRBJ2-6, with 9 bases that match TRBD1. This CDR3 has 16 amino acids. After removal of 6 bases from V and 2 bases from J, the junction contained 5 bases not matched to a gene. Germline-derived CDR1 and CDR2 are MGHDK and SYGVNS. CDR3 DNA: TGTGCCAGCAGCGAGGGGACAGGGACTGGGGCCAACGTCCTGACTTTC. Its protein is CASSEGTGTGANVLTF. The entire variable domain, with the rest obtained from reference TRBV25-1 and TRBJ2-6, is as follows: EADIYQTPRYLVIGTGKKITLECSQTMGHDKMYWYQQDPGMELHLIHYSYGVNSTEKGDLSSESTVSRIRTEHFPLTLESARPSHTSQYLCASSEGTGTGANVLTFGAGSRLTVL.

This chain joins TRBV7-6 and TRBJ2-1, with D hard to call. Germline CDR1 is SGHVS and CDR2 is FNYEAQ. The length of the CDR3 is 15 residues. Trimming took 3 bases from V and 0 from J, leaving 9 bases between them. CDR3 in amino acids: CASSFSSSSYNEQFF. CDR3 in DNA: TGTGCCAGCAGCTTCAGCTCAAGCTCCTACAATGAGCAGTTCTTC.

This clonotype was counted many times. The chain employs TRBV3-2 and TRBJ2-3; TRBD1 reflects the table's D call only, with no check against the DNA. TRBV3-2 is an annotated pseudogene. The CDR3 has 17 residues. The CDR3 coding sequence is TGTGCCAGCAGACCCACGCCAGGGGGGACCCCCGGGGATACGCAGTATTTT. Translated: CASRPTPGGTPGDTQYF.

In its sample, this clonotype was seen many times. This chain links TRBV28 with TRBJ2-7; 8 nucleotides line up with TRBD1. Germline CDR1 is MDHEN and CDR2 is SYDVKM. V lost 3 bases and J lost 3; bases outside the gene matches: 10. The CDR3 runs 16 residues. The CDR3 sequence is CASSLGTGGGFYEQYF. The CDR3 nucleotides are TGTGCCAGCAGTTTGGGGACAGGCGGTGGTTTCTACGAGCAGTACTTC.

The table lists this clonotype with many counts. The chain uses TRBV3-1 and TRBJ1-2; D remains unclear. Germline assignment: CDR1 LGHDT and CDR2 YNNKEL (reference sequence). Trimming removed 0 bases from V and 4 bases from J, with 6 bases in between. This CDR3 has 13 residues. CDR3 sequence reads: CASSQEDFYGYTF. CDR3 bases: TGTGCCAGCAGCCAAGAAGATTTCTATGGCTACACCTTC. Variable domain in full (rest from reference TRBV3-1 and TRBJ1-2): DTAVSQTPKYLVTQMGNDKSIKCEQNLGHDTMYWYKQDSKKFLKIMFSYNNKELIINETVPNRFSPKSPDKAHLNLHINSLELGDSAVYFCASSQEDFYGYTFGSGTRLTVV.

V and J are TRBV6-1 and TRBJ2-1; 10 bases align to TRBD1. Per germline, CDR1 MNHNS and CDR2 SASEGT. CDR3 length: 15 amino acids. Trimming removed 6 bases from V and 0 bases from J; junction bases left unmatched: 2. Written as DNA, the CDR3 is TGTGCCAGCAGCAGACAGGGGGCCTCCTACAATGAGCAGTTCTTC. Residues: CASSRQGASYNEQFF.

This clonotype was picked up many times. This chain connects TRBV30 to TRBJ2-3, with 11 bases fitting TRBD2. The germline V gene encodes CDR1 GTSNPN and CDR2 SVGIG (reference sequence). The CDR3 consists of 14 residues. The J segment lost 10 bases and the V segment lost 0 bases, leaving 6 bases of the junction unmatched. CDR3 nucleotide sequence: TGTGCCTGGAGTGTTGGGCTAGCGGGAGGTTCGCAGTATTTT. Translated: CAWSVGLAGGSQYF.

This clonotype showed up many times. This chain links TRBV21-1 with TRBJ1-1; TRBD1 was called by the table and not checked on the DNA. TRBV21-1 is reported as a pseudogene. The CDR3 has 12 amino acids. CDR3 residues: CASLWGAIAAFF. The DNA of the CDR3 is TGTGCCAGTCTCTGGGGCGCGATCGCGGCTTTCTTT.

This clonotype was observed at least ten times. V and J are TRBV20-1 and TRBJ2-3, with TRBD2 matching over 10 bases. The CDR3 contains 15 residues. The ends lost 3 bases at V and 4 bases at J; junction bases unmatched: 7. CDR1 and CDR2 (germline): DFQATT, SNEGSKA (reference sequence). CDR3 nucleotides: TGCAGTGCTAGTAAGCGGGAGGGCCTGTCAGATACGCAGTATTTT. It yields the protein CSASKREGLSDTQYF.

This clonotype occurred many times. The V gene is TRBV20-1, the J gene TRBJ2-3; 9 positions match TRBD2. V was pared by 3 bases and J by 4 bases, with 8 bases of the junction left unmatched. Per the germline V gene, CDR1 is DFQATT and CDR2 is SNEGSKA (reference sequence). The CDR3 has 15 amino acids. The CDR3 DNA sequence: TGCAGTGCTAGTCAGCCTAGCGGGGCCTCAGATACGCAGTATTTT. Residues: CSASQPSGASDTQYF.

Many counts were recorded for this clonotype. V is TRBV11-2 and J is TRBJ2-1, with a possible D match to TRBD2 (5 bases). The germline CDR1 and CDR2 sequences are SGHAT and FQNNGV. Deletions cut 4 bases from V and 0 bases from J, with 10 bases between. This CDR3 has 15 residues. The CDR3 coding sequence is TGTGCCAGCAGCTCCAAGCGGCGCTCCTACAATGAGCAGTTCTTC. It yields the protein CASSSKRRSYNEQFF.

The rearrangement links TRBV4-1 to TRBJ2-5; 9 bases map to TRBD2. The CDR3 has 15 amino acids. Unmatched junction bases numbered 4, after V lost 0 bases and J lost 5 bases. Germline loops: CDR1 MGHRA, CDR2 YSYEKL. The CDR3 loop is CASSQDASGMETQYF. Here the CDR3 DNA reads TGCGCCAGCAGCCAAGATGCTAGCGGGATGGAGACCCAGTACTTC.

This clonotype was picked up many times. The CDR3 DNA reads as TGCAGTGCTAGAGATATGATGCGGACCACAGATACGCAGTATTTT. It codes for CSARDMMRTTDTQYF. The chain links TRBV20-1 to TRBJ2-3; D remains ambiguous. CDR3 length equals 15 residues. V gave up 0 bases and J gave up 2 bases, with 12 bases separating them. The germline CDR1 and CDR2 sequences are DFQATT and SNEGSKA (reference sequence).

The table lists this clonotype with many counts. The rearrangement links TRBV2 to TRBJ2-3; D might be TRBD2 (7 bases). The length of the CDR3 is 17 residues. Germline V gene sequence: CDR1 SNHLY, CDR2 FYNNEI. Trimming removed 6 bases from V and 2 bases from J, with 21 bases in between. The CDR3 DNA is TGTGCCAGCAGCCCCGGTGGGGGGGGCCCTGTCACAGATACGCAGTATTTT. It translates to CASSPGGGGPVTDTQYF.

In its sample, this clonotype was seen many times. J is TRBJ2-1 and V is TRBV7-2; no clear D gene. V was cut by 6 bases and J by 1 base, with 4 bases left in between. CDR1 and CDR2 (germline): SGHTA, FQGNSA. CDR3 size: 12 residues. The CDR3 coding sequence is TGTGCCAGCAGAGAGTCCTACAATGAGCAGTTCTTC. It translates to CASRESYNEQFF.

This clonotype was recorded at least ten times. V and J are TRBV20-1 and TRBJ1-4; D remains unclear. The CDR3 consists of 15 residues. Germline-derived CDR1 and CDR2 are DFQATT and SNEGSKA (reference sequence). V was pared by 6 bases and J by 2 bases, with 16 bases between. CDR3 loop: CSATLLGGTNEKLFF. DNA for the CDR3: TGCAGTGCCACGTTATTAGGTGGGACTAATGAAAAACTGTTTTTT.

This clonotype was detected many times. The chain has TRBV20-1 and TRBJ2-5; tentatively, D is TRBD1 (6 bases). There are 13 residues in the CDR3. V lost 0 bases, J lost 5 bases, and 10 bases lay in between. Germline V CDR1 and CDR2: DFQATT, SNEGSKA (reference sequence). The CDR3: CSAREGQKETQYF. The CDR3 DNA sequence: TGCAGTGCTAGAGAGGGACAAAAGGAGACCCAGTACTTC.

Notes on this clonotype: A read error may explain this, as a much larger clone is one base away. This chain uses TRBV12-3 or TRBV12-4 with TRBJ2-1; D might be TRBD1 or TRBD2, each matching 6 bases. The CDR3 sequence is 17 residues long. CDR3 sequence reads: CASSLARRGPIYNKQFF. CDR3 in DNA: TGTGCCAGCAGTTTAGCGCGACGGGGGCCCATATACAATAAGCAGTTCTTC.

This clonotype showed up just a few times. The V gene is TRBV5-4, the J gene TRBJ1-1; 7 bases agree with TRBD1. J was trimmed by 2 bases and V by 7 bases; bases with no gene match: 5. Looked up from germline, CDR1 is SGHNT and CDR2 is YYREEE (reference sequence). This CDR3 is 13 amino acids long. The CDR3 spells CASHRQGNTEAFF. DNA for the CDR3: TGTGCCAGCCACCGACAGGGTAACACTGAAGCTTTCTTT.

At least ten counts were recorded for this clonotype. This rearrangement joins TRBV12-3 or TRBV12-4 to TRBJ2-6, with unresolved D. This CDR3 is 15 amino acids long. Trimming left V 6 bases short and J 3 bases short, with 12 bases between. CDR3 protein: CASRGRGFGANVLTF. The CDR3 nucleotides read TGTGCCAGCAGGGGTAGAGGCTTTGGGGCCAACGTCCTGACTTTC.

This clonotype has at least ten counts. This rearrangement joins TRBV2 to TRBJ2-1; D is possibly TRBD2 (7 bases). Germline CDR1 reads SNHLY; CDR2 reads FYNNEI. V shed 6 bases and J shed 3 bases, with 12 bases lying between them. The CDR3 totals 14 residues. The CDR3 nucleotides are TGTGCCAGCAGGGAGGGGGGGATCTACAATGAGCAGTTCTTC. Amino acid sequence: CASREGGIYNEQFF.

This clonotype was seen repeatedly, ten times or more. DNA for the CDR3: TGTGCCAGCAGTTTACCAACCAGGGGTCGTAATTCACCCCTCCACTTT. This encodes CASSLPTRGRNSPLHF. V usage is TRBV27 and J usage is TRBJ1-6; possibly TRBD1 for D (6 bases). From germline, CDR1 is MNHEY and CDR2 SMNVEV (reference sequence). Trimming stripped 2 bases from V and 6 bases from J, with 14 bases between. The CDR3 extends over 16 amino acids.

There are many counts of this clonotype. The chain is built from TRBV27 and TRBJ2-1; TRBD1 matches at 8 bases. Germline V lookup: CDR1 MNHEY, CDR2 SMNVEV (reference sequence). The trim removed 5 bases at V and 7 bases at J, leaving 16 bases unmatched. The CDR3 spans 17 residues. This CDR3 reads CASSPTPHVRGRNEQFF. CDR3 nucleotide sequence: TGTGCCAGCAGTCCTACTCCGCATGTCAGGGGGCGAAATGAGCAGTTCTTC.

This clonotype occurred many times. The chain uses TRBV5-1 and TRBJ1-6, with a possible D match to TRBD1 (5 bases). The CDR3 totals 16 residues. Germline V gene lookup returns CDR1 SGHRS and CDR2 YFSETQ. The ends were cut back, 2 bases at V and 7 bases at J, with 16 bases in the middle. The CDR3 spells CASSFGIQGGNSPLHF. The CDR3 coding sequence is TGCGCCAGCAGCTTTGGAATCCAGGGAGGCAATTCACCCCTCCACTTT.

This clonotype was recorded at least ten times. The chain is built from TRBV11-2 and TRBJ2-7; D not resolved. V shed 5 bases and J shed 4 bases, with 6 bases lying between them. CDR3 length: 11 amino acids. The germline V gene has CDR1 SGHAT and CDR2 FQNNGV. The chain's CDR3 is CASSNIYEQYF. The CDR3 DNA follows: TGTGCCAGCAGCAATATATACGAGCAGTACTTC.

Note on this clonotype: One end of the junction is discordant with germline, which a read error may explain. The genes are TRBV2 and TRBJ1-5; TRBD1 might be the D (6 bases). Germline V CDR1 and CDR2: SNHLY, FYNNEI. The CDR3 loop spans 18 amino acids. The CDR3 region has the DNA TGTGCCATCAGTTCCGTTGGGCGGGGGCTCAATAGCAATCAGCCCCAGCATTTT. This translates into CAISSVGRGLNSNQPQHF.